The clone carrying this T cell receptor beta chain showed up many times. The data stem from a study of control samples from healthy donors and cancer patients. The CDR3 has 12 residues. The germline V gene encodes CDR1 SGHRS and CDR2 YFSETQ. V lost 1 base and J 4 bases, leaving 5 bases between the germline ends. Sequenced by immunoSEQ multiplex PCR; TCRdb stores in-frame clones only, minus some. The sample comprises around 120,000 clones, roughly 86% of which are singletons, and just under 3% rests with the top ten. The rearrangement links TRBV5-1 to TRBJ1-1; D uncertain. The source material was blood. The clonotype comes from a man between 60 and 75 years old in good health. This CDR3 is CASSLSSTEAFF. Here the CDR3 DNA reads TGCGCCAGCAGCTTGTCCAGCACTGAAGCTTTCTTT.